This T cell receptor (beta chain) emerged from a study of blood T cell repertoires in COVID-19. The germline V and J ends were trimmed by 1 base and 2 bases, with 14 bases remaining between them. Germline CDR1 reads KGHSH; CDR2 reads LQKENI. The CDR3 runs 17 residues. The table came from immunoSEQ multiplex PCR; TCRdb's copy has only in-frame clones and leaves some out. The table has about 170,000 clones, around 88% seen once. The J gene is TRBJ2-2, the V gene TRBV18; no clear D. The sequenced sample consisted of peripheral blood. This receptor was obtained from a woman between 70 and 85 years old who had recovered from COVID-19. The CDR3 nucleotides read TGTGCCAGCTCACCACGGAAGGCGAGGAAAAACACCGGGGAGCTGTTTTTT. Its translation: CASSPRKARKNTGELFF.